These 10 T cell receptor beta chains were all obtained from the same sample, sequenced in a study of OX40 agonist ivuxolimab in advanced cancers. Produced via immunoSEQ multiplex PCR; TCRdb's table is partial and in-frame only. The table has under 20,000 clones, around 70% seen once. This material consisted of CD4+ or CD8+ T cells sorted from blood, taken in a trial of the OX40 agonist ivuxolimab. These receptors all stem from an adult with an advanced solid tumor such as melanoma, head and neck, liver or kidney cancer.

The V call is TRBV7-9, the J call TRBJ2-3, with D possibly matching TRBD1 (5 bases). Germline V CDR1 and CDR2: SEHNR, FQNEAQ (reference sequence). The length of the CDR3 is 11 residues. V dropped 5 bases and J dropped 14 bases, with 14 bases sitting between them. The CDR3 DNA is TGTGCCAGCAGCCTAGGACAAGAGCGGTATTTT. Translated: CASSLGQERYF.

This clone was detected only a few times. The gene calls are TRBV7-9 and TRBJ2-7, with D perhaps matching TRBD1 (6 bases). CDR1 is SEHNR and CDR2 is FQNEAQ in the germline V gene (reference sequence). Trimming removed 5 bases at V and 4 bases at J, with 18 bases between. CDR3 length: 15 residues. CDR3 sequence reads: CASSVTGPAGYEQYF. The DNA for the CDR3 is TGTGCCAGCAGCGTGACAGGTCCCGCCGGGTACGAGCAGTACTTC.

This chain connects TRBV7-2 to TRBJ1-1; no clear D gene. The CDR3 runs 14 residues. Germline loops: CDR1 SGHTA, CDR2 FQGNSA. Trimming left V 4 bases short and J 1 base short, with 10 bases between. The CDR3 protein is CASSWWGGNTEAFF. The CDR3 coding sequence is TGTGCCAGCAGCTGGTGGGGTGGGAACACTGAAGCTTTCTTT. The full variable domain, rest sourced from reference TRBV7-2 and TRBJ1-1, is GAGVSQSPSNKVTEKGKDVELRCDPISGHTALYWYRQSLGQGLEFLIYFQGNSAPDKSGLPSDRFSAERTGGSVSTLTIQRTQQEDSAVYLCASSWWGGNTEAFFGQGTRLTVV.

The chain couples TRBV28 to TRBJ2-7; 8 bases fit TRBD1. The V gene end was trimmed by 1 base and the J gene end by 2 bases; junction bases not matched to a gene: 1. Germline CDR1 is MDHEN and CDR2 is SYDVKM. CDR3 length: 14 residues. The CDR3 is CASSLSRGPYEQYF. Here the CDR3 DNA reads TGTGCCAGCAGTTTATCCAGGGGGCCCTACGAGCAGTACTTC. Full variable domain (missing parts from reference TRBV28 and TRBJ2-7): DVKVTQSSRYLVKRTGEKVFLECVQDMDHENMFWYRQDPGLGLRLIYFSYDVKMKEKGDIPEGYSVSREKKERFSLILESASTNQTSMYLCASSLSRGPYEQYFGPGTRLTVT.

This clone is medium-sized in the sample. This chain links TRBV4-3 with TRBJ2-6; D is uncertain. Trimming cost V 0 bases and J 0 bases, with 6 bases left between them. This CDR3 region has 16 residues. CDR1 LGHNA and CDR2 YSLEER come from the germline V gene. CDR3 sequence reads: CASSQDRLSGANVLTF. CDR3 nucleotide sequence: TGCGCCAGCAGCCAAGATCGGCTCTCTGGGGCCAACGTCCTGACTTTC.

The V and J genes are TRBV7-8 and TRBJ1-1; 7 positions match TRBD1. With V trimmed by 5 bases and J by 1 base, 4 bases remained unmatched. The CDR3 is made up of 14 amino acids. Germline V gene sequence: CDR1 SGHVS, CDR2 FQNEAQ. DNA for the CDR3: TGTGCCAGCAGCCCAGGGGACAGGAACACTGAAGCTTTCTTT. Translation: CASSPGDRNTEAFF.

The genes are TRBV27 and TRBJ1-1, with 7 bases matching TRBD1. Germline CDR1 reads MNHEY; CDR2 reads SMNVEV (reference sequence). The CDR3 runs 15 residues. The junction had 7 bases not matched to a gene; V was cut back by 2 bases and J by 4 bases. CDR3 region: CASSLRGRGSTEAFF. The CDR3 bases are TGTGCCAGCAGTTTAAGGGGGCGCGGGAGCACTGAAGCTTTCTTT.

This clone was detected once. The chain is built from TRBV27 and TRBJ2-5; the match to TRBD2 covers 15 bases. The DNA end favors TRBJ2-7, so the J call may be wrong. Per the germline V gene, CDR1 is MNHEY and CDR2 is SMNVEV (reference sequence). The CDR3 extends over 17 amino acids. The CDR3 coding sequence is TGTGCCAGCAGTTTATTGGGACTAGCGGGAGGTTCCTACGAGCAGTACTTC. Protein: CASSLLGLAGGSYEQYF.

V is TRBV2 and J is TRBJ2-7, with 8 bases that match TRBD2. CDR1 is SNHLY, CDR2 FYNNEI, per germline. Germline trimming cut 6 bases from V and 7 bases from J; bases unmatched to any gene: 14. The CDR3 is 15 residues long. CDR3 coding DNA: TGTGCCAGCAGCCACAAGGGGAGCGGGAGCCGTGAGCAGTACTTC. Protein sequence: CASSHKGSGSREQYF.

V is TRBV9 and J is TRBJ1-5; 9 bases agree with TRBD1. The trim removed 4 bases at V and 9 bases at J, leaving 8 bases unmatched. Germline lookup yields CDR1 SGDLS and CDR2 YYNGEE. This CDR3 is built from 14 residues. In nucleotides, the CDR3 is TGTGCCAGCAGCCAAGAACCGACAGGGGGGCCCCAGCATTTT. This sequence encodes CASSQEPTGGPQHF.